This T cell receptor (beta chain) was identified in a study of control samples from healthy donors and cancer patients. Assay: immunoSEQ multiplex PCR; the TCRdb copy retains only in-frame clones and omits some. The profile shows 120,000 or so clones, around 86% of them singletons. The CDR3 has 13 residues. V lost 3 bases and J lost 7, with 9 bases in between. Germline CDR1 and CDR2: KGHSH and LQKENI. This clone was detected once. This sequence originates from a middle-aged man in good health. The sequenced sample was blood. V usage is TRBV18 and J usage is TRBJ1-4; possibly TRBD1 for D (5 bases). The CDR3 sequence: CASSPREGEKLFF. DNA for the CDR3: TGTGCCAGCTCACCCAGGGAAGGTGAAAAACTGTTTTTT. The full variable domain, in which reference TRBV18 and TRBJ1-4 provide the parts outside the CDR3, is NAGVMQNPRHLVRRRGQEARLRCSPMKGHSHVYWYRQLPEEGLKFMVYLQKENIIDESGMPKERFSAEFPKEGPSILRIQQVVRGDSAAYFCASSPREGEKLFFGSGTQLSVL.